This T cell receptor beta chain was identified in a study of blood T cell repertoires in COVID-19. Study context: Collection of acute and convalescent COVID-19 samples took place in the United States, Italy and Spain. From T cells, B-cell-depleted T cells, or PBMCs came the material, which was cDNA or gDNA.

This clone occurred once. Under the authors' procedure: Reference gene primers were amplified, and this amplification served to estimate nucleated cell counts. TCRdb's copy holds only in-frame clones and misses some; the assay was immunoSEQ multiplex PCR. That table supplies the V and J calls and clone size; D and trimming were determined from the DNA. The sample includes about 44,000 clones, roughly 84% of them seen just once. There are 14 residues in the CDR3. Trimming left V 2 bases short and J 9 bases short, with 14 bases between. Germline assignment: CDR1 MDHEN and CDR2 SYDVKM. The genes are TRBV28 and TRBJ2-1; a weak D match, TRBD1 (6 bases). The sequence was collected from a woman in her sixties or seventies with acute or convalescent COVID-19. Sequences were obtained from peripheral blood. CDR3 nucleotide sequence: TGTGCCAGCAGTTTACTGGGGGCAGGGATTGAGCAGTTCTTC. Protein product: CASSLLGAGIEQFF.